One and the same sample provided the 4 T cell receptor beta chains below, sequenced in a study of blood T cell repertoires in COVID-19. Data came from immunoSEQ multiplex PCR; TCRdb stores just in-frame clones and leaves some out. The sample has 120,000 to 150,000 clones; around 87% are singletons. The sequencing sample was made of peripheral blood. All receptors come from a woman aged 45 to 65 with active or convalescent COVID-19.

This chain connects TRBV12-3 or TRBV12-4 to TRBJ1-1, with TRBD1 matching 7 bases. This CDR3 has 13 amino acids. V shed 1 base, J shed 7 bases, and the junction held 3 bases outside the gene matches. As DNA, the CDR3 is TGTGCCAGCAGTTTAGGACAGGGCTTTGAAGCTTTCTTT. Translating gives CASSLGQGFEAFF.

The chain uses TRBV12-3 or TRBV12-4 and TRBJ1-1; D uncertain. Trimming shortened V by 8 bases and J by 2 bases, and 6 bases separated the two germline ends. This CDR3 has 11 amino acids. CDR3 nucleotides: TGTGCCAGCCTAGCAAACACTGAAGCTTTCTTT. This sequence encodes CASLANTEAFF.

This chain uses TRBV6-1 with TRBJ1-2; 10 bases fit TRBD1. The CDR3 extends over 17 amino acids. After removal of 2 bases from V and 0 bases from J, the junction contained 6 bases not matched to a gene. Germline assignment: CDR1 MNHNS and CDR2 SASEGT. CDR3 coding DNA: TGTGCCAGCAGTGAACGACAGGGGGCGAGCCCTAACTATGGCTACACCTTC. Its protein product is CASSERQGASPNYGYTF.

V is TRBV28 and J is TRBJ2-1; 10 bases fit TRBD2. Looked up from germline, CDR1 is MDHEN and CDR2 is SYDVKM. The CDR3 is made up of 16 amino acids. Trimming cost V 3 bases and J 7 bases; bases outside gene matches: 9. The CDR3 DNA follows: TGTGCCAGCAGTTTCGAGATAGCGGGAGGATATAATGAGCAGTTCTTC. Translating gives CASSFEIAGGYNEQFF.